The T cell receptor beta chain under discussion was sequenced for a study of blood T cell repertoires in COVID-19. At the level of the study: Whether acute or convalescent, the COVID-19 samples came from the United States, Italy and Spain.

CDR3 length equals 14 residues. Germline V gene lookup returns CDR1 LNHDA and CDR2 SQIVND (reference sequence). J lost 0 bases, V lost 9 bases, and 7 bases had no gene match. Produced via immunoSEQ multiplex PCR; TCRdb's table is partial and in-frame only. The sample has fewer than 250,000 clones, approximately 83% seen once. The chain combines TRBV19 with TRBJ2-7; TRBD2 matches at 8 bases. This clonotype originated in a woman aged 40 to 49 who had been exposed to COVID-19. The sample taken for sequencing was PBMCs or T cells enriched from blood (not recorded which). The CDR3 bases are TGTGCCAGCCGACCTCGGGAGGGCTCCTACGAGCAGTACTTC. Translation gives CASRPREGSYEQYF.